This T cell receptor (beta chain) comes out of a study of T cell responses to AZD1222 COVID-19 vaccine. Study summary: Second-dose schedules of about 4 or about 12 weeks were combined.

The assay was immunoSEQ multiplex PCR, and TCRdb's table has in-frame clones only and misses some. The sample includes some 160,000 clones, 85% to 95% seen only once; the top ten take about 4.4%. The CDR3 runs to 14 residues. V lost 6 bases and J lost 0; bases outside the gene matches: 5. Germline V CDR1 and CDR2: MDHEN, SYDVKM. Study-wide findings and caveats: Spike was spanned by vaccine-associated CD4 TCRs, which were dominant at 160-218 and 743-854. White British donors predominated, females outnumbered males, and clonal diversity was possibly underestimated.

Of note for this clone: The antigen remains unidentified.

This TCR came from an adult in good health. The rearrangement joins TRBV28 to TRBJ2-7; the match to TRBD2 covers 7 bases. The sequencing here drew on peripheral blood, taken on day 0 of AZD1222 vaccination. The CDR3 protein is CASRPGGSSYEQYF. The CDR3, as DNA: TGTGCCAGCAGACCGGGGGGATCCTCCTACGAGCAGTACTTC.